Listed here are 18 T cell receptor beta chains from one sample, sequenced in a study of OX40 agonist ivuxolimab in advanced cancers. Profiled with immunoSEQ multiplex PCR; TCRdb holds only in-frame clones, not every one. Of about 68,000 clones in the sample, about 84% were seen once. The sequencing used CD4+ or CD8+ T cells sorted from blood, collected in a trial of the OX40 agonist ivuxolimab. These receptors all stem from an adult with an advanced solid tumor such as melanoma, head and neck, liver or kidney cancer.

This clone has a single count. The chain couples TRBV30 to TRBJ1-2, with D unclear. Between the trimmed V and J ends, which lost 1 base and 6 bases, there was a span of 9 bases. Germline CDR1 reads GTSNPN; CDR2 reads SVGIG (reference sequence). This CDR3 has 12 amino acids. The CDR3 here is CAWSALGDGYTF. The DNA of the CDR3 is TGTGCCTGGAGTGCCTTAGGCGATGGCTACACCTTC.

The rearrangement joins TRBV7-2 to TRBJ1-4, with no clear D. Trimming took off 5 bases at V and 3 bases at J, with 16 bases between the two ends. The germline gives CDR1 SGHTA, CDR2 FQGNSA. The CDR3 loop spans 16 amino acids. CDR3: CASSPFRRAANEKLFF. The CDR3 DNA reads as TGTGCCAGCAGCCCTTTTAGGCGAGCCGCTAATGAAAAACTGTTTTTT.

V is TRBV9 and J is TRBJ2-6; D is possibly TRBD2 (6 bases). Germline-derived CDR1 and CDR2 are SGDLS and YYNGEE. The CDR3 runs 14 residues. Trimming took off 4 bases at V and 5 bases at J, with 10 bases between the two ends. This chain's CDR3 is CASSLGGWANVLTF. CDR3 sequence (DNA): TGTGCCAGCAGCTTGGGAGGCTGGGCCAACGTCCTGACTTTC.

The chain has TRBV27 and TRBJ2-6; D is ambiguous. CDR1 and CDR2 from the germline V gene are MNHEY and SMNVEV (reference sequence). The CDR3 is 16 residues long. Trimming shortened V by 7 bases and J by 1 base, and 14 bases separated the two germline ends. CDR3 DNA sequence: TGTGCCAGCAAGAAAGTCAGAGCATCTGGGGCCAACGTCCTGACTTTC. This gives the protein CASKKVRASGANVLTF.

V is TRBV5-6 and J is TRBJ2-5; D possibly corresponds to TRBD1 (5 bases). The V end was cut by 8 bases, the J end by 2 bases, with 10 bases between. The CDR3 consists of 12 residues. The germline gives CDR1 SGHDT, CDR2 YYEEEE. CDR3 in amino acids: CASTTDQETQYF. As DNA, the CDR3 is TGTGCCAGTACGACAGATCAAGAGACCCAGTACTTC.

The V gene is TRBV7-9, the J gene TRBJ2-1; D may match TRBD1 or TRBD2 (7 bases each). The CDR3 has 15 residues. Germline V gene lookup returns CDR1 SEHNR and CDR2 FQNEAQ (reference sequence). V lost 1 base and J 10 bases, leaving 17 bases between the germline ends. The CDR3: CASSLDQGGYREQFF. The CDR3 nucleotides are TGTGCCAGCAGCTTAGACCAGGGGGGGTATAGGGAGCAGTTCTTC.

V gene TRBV14 combines with J gene TRBJ2-1; 8 nucleotides line up with TRBD1. The germline V gene encodes CDR1 SGHDN and CDR2 FVKESK. Trimming at V came to 1 base and at J to 4 bases, leaving 3 bases not matched to a gene. The CDR3 totals 15 residues. This CDR3 is CASSQGRGPYNEQFF. CDR3 bases: TGTGCCAGCAGCCAAGGCAGGGGGCCTTACAATGAGCAGTTCTTC.

The genes are TRBV25-1 and TRBJ2-2; D gene ambiguous. This CDR3 has 14 residues. Per the germline V gene, CDR1 is MGHDK and CDR2 is SYGVNS. V shed 3 bases and J shed 4 bases, with 9 bases lying between them. For the CDR3, the DNA is TGTGCCAGCAGTGATCTGTGGGTCACCGGGGAGCTGTTTTTT. Its protein is CASSDLWVTGELFF.

The gene calls are TRBV30 and TRBJ1-1; D unclear. Germline V gives CDR1 GTSNPN, CDR2 SVGIG (reference sequence). The V and J ends lost 4 bases and 7 bases respectively, with 25 bases between them. The CDR3 is 16 amino acids. DNA of the CDR3: TGTGCCTGGAACCCTATTCAGAGGTCAAAAATTGGTGAAGCTTTCTTT. Its translation is CAWNPIQRSKIGEAFF.

J is TRBJ1-5 and V is TRBV6-5, with TRBD1 as a possible D gene (5 bases). The V gene lost 0 bases and the J gene lost 5 bases, with 11 bases spanning the gap. CDR3 length: 15 residues. The V gene's germline CDR1 is MNHEY and CDR2 SVGAGI. For the CDR3, the DNA is TGTGCCAGCAGTTACTCAAGTGGGGGGGATCAGCCCCAGCATTTT. Protein product: CASSYSSGGDQPQHF.

The V call is TRBV19, the J call TRBJ1-6; no definite D call. Germline CDR1 LNHDA, CDR2 SQIVND (reference sequence). The CDR3 totals 13 residues. The V and J ends lost 6 bases and 4 bases respectively, with 7 bases between them. CDR3 amino acids: CASSTDYNSPLHF. Written as DNA, the CDR3 is TGTGCCAGTAGCACCGATTATAATTCACCCCTCCACTTT.

The rearrangement links TRBV11-3 to TRBJ2-3, with 9 bases identical to TRBD2. The germline V gene encodes CDR1 SGHNT and CDR2 YENEEA. The CDR3 is made up of 17 amino acids. V trimming: 5 bases; J trimming: 2 bases; junction bases outside the gene matches: 11. The CDR3: CASSLGTSGGPTDTQYF. In DNA form, the CDR3 reads TGTGCCAGCAGCCTAGGAACGAGCGGGGGGCCCACAGATACGCAGTATTTT. Full variable domain (remainder filled in from reference TRBV11-3 and TRBJ2-3): EAGVVQSPRYKIIEKKQPVAFWCNPISGHNTLYWYLQNLGQGPELLIRYENEEAVDDSQLPKDRFSAERLKGVDSTLKIQPAELGDSAVYLCASSLGTSGGPTDTQYFGPGTRLTVL.

V usage is TRBV27 and J usage is TRBJ2-3; 9 nucleotides agree with TRBD2. The germline CDR1 and CDR2 sequences are MNHEY and SMNVEV (reference sequence). The CDR3 has 15 residues. With 2 bases clipped from V and 1 base from J, the junction kept 1 base outside the gene matches. The CDR3 loop is CASSLASGGTDTQYF. CDR3 bases: TGTGCCAGCAGTTTAGCTAGCGGGGGCACAGATACGCAGTATTTT.

The gene calls are TRBV19 and TRBJ2-1; the match to TRBD2 covers 8 bases. V was clipped by 7 bases and J by 9 bases; unmatched bases: 11. CDR1 and CDR2 from the germline V gene are LNHDA and SQIVND (reference sequence). The CDR3 has 14 residues. In nucleotides, the CDR3 is TGTGCCAGTACTCTCGCGGGGGGTACCGGTGAGCAGTTCTTC. Protein product: CASTLAGGTGEQFF.

In its sample, this clone was seen a few times. The CDR3 DNA follows: TGTGCCAGCAGCCCGAGGGACCGGATAGCAACAGATACGCAGTATTTT. Translating it yields CASSPRDRIATDTQYF. This chain connects TRBV13 to TRBJ2-3; D is perhaps TRBD1 or TRBD2 (5 bases each). V was trimmed by 5 bases and J by 3 bases, leaving 18 bases between them. Germline V CDR1 and CDR2: PRHDT, FYEKMQ (reference sequence). This CDR3 comprises 16 residues.

The rearrangement uses TRBV30 and TRBJ1-4, with D possibly TRBD1 on 6 matching bases. The germline V gene has CDR1 GTSNPN and CDR2 SVGIG (reference sequence). The ends were cut back, 0 bases at V and 10 bases at J, with 12 bases in the middle. This CDR3 comprises 13 residues. For the CDR3, the DNA is TGTGCCTGGAGTGTACAGGGCCCCAGAAAACTGTTTTTT. The encoded protein is CAWSVQGPRKLFF. The complete variable domain, with remaining parts taken from reference TRBV30 and TRBJ1-4, reads SQTIHQWPATLVQPVGSPLSLECTVEGTSNPNLYWYRQAAGRGLQLLFYSVGIGQISSEVPQNLSASRPQDRQFILSSKKLLLSDSGFYLCAWSVQGPRKLFFGSGTQLSVL.

The rearrangement uses TRBV7-3 and TRBJ2-1; tentatively, D is TRBD2 (6 bases). The V and J ends lost 2 bases and 7 bases respectively, with 18 bases between them. CDR3 size: 16 residues. CDR1 SGHTA and CDR2 FQGTGA come from the germline V gene. The CDR3 here is CASSLGGTPGRNEQFF. CDR3 DNA sequence: TGTGCCAGCAGCTTAGGGGGGACCCCTGGGCGGAATGAGCAGTTCTTC.

The chain uses TRBV18 and TRBJ1-4; 9 bases are a match to TRBD1. After removal of 4 bases from V and 8 bases from J, the junction contained 8 bases not matched to a gene. The CDR3 sequence is 15 residues long. Germline lookup yields CDR1 KGHSH and CDR2 LQKENI. Here the CDR3 DNA reads TGTGCCAGCTCACTCACAGGGGGCGCAACGGAAAAACTGTTTTTT. The encoded protein is CASSLTGGATEKLFF.